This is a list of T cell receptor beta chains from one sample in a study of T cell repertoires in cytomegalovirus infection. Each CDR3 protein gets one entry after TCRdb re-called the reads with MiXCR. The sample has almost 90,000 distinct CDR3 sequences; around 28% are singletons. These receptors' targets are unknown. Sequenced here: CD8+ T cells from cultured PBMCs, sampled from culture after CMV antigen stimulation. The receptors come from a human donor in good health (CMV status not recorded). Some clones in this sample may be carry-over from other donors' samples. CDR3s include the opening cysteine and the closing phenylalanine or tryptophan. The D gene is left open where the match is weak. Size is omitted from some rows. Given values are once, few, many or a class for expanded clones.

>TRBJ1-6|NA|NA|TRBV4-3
TGCGCCAGCAGCAACCCCAGGGGAGGCAATTCACCCCTCCACTTT
CASSNPRGGNSPLHF
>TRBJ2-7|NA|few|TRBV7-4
TGTGCCAGCAGCCAGGCGGGGCTCTACGAGCAGTACTTC
CASSQAGLYEQYF
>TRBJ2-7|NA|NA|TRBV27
TGTGCCAGCAGCCCAGGGGGGATCTACGAGCAGTACTTC
CASSPGGIYEQYF
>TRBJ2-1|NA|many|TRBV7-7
TGTGCCAGCAGCTTAGCTGTGGAGTACAATGAGCAGTTCTTC
CASSLAVEYNEQFF
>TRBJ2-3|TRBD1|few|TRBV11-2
TGTGCCAGCAGCCCACTATTGGGACAGGGAACCGATACGCAGTATTTT
CASSPLLGQGTDTQYF
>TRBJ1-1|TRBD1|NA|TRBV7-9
TGTGCCAGCAGCTTAACAGGGGGCGTTGAAACTGAAGCTTTCTTT
CASSLTGGVETEAFF
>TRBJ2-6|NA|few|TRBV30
TGTGCCTGGAGTGTTGCGGGGCGCGGGGCCAACGTCCTGACTTTC
CAWSVAGRGANVLTF
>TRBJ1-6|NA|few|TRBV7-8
TGTGCCAGCAGCCCCGGAACAGGGCCGCAATCACCCCTCCACTTT
CASSPGTGPQSPLHF
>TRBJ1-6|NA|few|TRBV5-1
TGCGCCAGCAGCTTGGATCCGGGGGCATACTATAATTCACCCCTCCACTTT
CASSLDPGAYYNSPLHF
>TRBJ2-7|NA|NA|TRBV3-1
TGTGCCAGCAGCCAAGACCCGCAGGGTTCCTACGAGCAGTACTTC
CASSQDPQGSYEQYF
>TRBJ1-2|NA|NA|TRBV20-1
TGCAGTGCTAGAGACGGGGGCGCGGACTATGGCTACACCTTC
CSARDGGADYGYTF
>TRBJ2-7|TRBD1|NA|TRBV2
TGTGCCAGCGGTGGACAGGGGGCCTACGAGCAGTACTTC
CASGGQGAYEQYF
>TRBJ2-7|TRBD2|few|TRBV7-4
TGTGCCAGCAGTTCCCCGAGGGGAGGGTTCGAGCAGTACTTC
CASSSPRGGFEQYF
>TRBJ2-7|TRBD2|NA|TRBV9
TGTGCCAGCAGCGCCGGGGGGGGGCCCGTTCCCTACGAGCAGTACTTC
CASSAGGGPVPYEQYF
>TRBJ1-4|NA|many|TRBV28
TGTGCCAGCCGACGGACCCCAGCGGGTAATGAAAAACTGTTTTTT
CASRRTPAGNEKLFF
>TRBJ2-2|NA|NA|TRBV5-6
TGTGCCAGCAACTGGTACACCGGGGAGCTGTTTTTT
CASNWYTGELFF
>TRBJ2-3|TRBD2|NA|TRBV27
TGTGCCAGCAGTTTGGTTAGCGGGAAAACAGATACGCAGTATTTT
CASSLVSGKTDTQYF
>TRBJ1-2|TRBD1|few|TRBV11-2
TGTGCCAGCAGTACCCAGCAGGGGGAAGGCTACACCTTC
CASSTQQGEGYTF